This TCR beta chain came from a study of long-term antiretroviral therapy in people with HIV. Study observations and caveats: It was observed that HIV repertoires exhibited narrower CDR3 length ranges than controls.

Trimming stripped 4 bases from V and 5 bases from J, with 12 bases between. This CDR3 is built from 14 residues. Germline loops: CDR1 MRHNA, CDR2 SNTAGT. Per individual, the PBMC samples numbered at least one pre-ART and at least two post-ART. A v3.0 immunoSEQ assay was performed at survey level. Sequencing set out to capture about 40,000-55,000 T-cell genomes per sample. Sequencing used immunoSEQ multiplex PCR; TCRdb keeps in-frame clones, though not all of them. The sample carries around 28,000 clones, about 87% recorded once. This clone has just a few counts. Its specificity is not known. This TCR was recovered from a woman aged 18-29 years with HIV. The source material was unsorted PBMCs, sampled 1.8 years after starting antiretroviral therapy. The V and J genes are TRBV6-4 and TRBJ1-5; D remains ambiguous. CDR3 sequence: CASSAGVGDQPQHF. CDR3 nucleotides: TGTGCCAGCAGTGCTGGGGTTGGCGATCAGCCCCAGCATTTT.